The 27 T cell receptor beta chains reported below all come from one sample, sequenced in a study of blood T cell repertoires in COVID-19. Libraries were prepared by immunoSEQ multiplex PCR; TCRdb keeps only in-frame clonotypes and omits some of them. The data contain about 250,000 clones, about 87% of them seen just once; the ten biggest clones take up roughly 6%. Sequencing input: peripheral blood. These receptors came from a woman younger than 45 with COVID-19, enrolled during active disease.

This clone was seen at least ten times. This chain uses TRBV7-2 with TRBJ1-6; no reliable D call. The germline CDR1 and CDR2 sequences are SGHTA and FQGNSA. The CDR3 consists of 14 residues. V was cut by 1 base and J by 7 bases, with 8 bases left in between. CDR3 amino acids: CASSLVWQNSPLHF. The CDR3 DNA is TGTGCCAGCAGCTTAGTTTGGCAGAATTCACCCCTCCACTTT.

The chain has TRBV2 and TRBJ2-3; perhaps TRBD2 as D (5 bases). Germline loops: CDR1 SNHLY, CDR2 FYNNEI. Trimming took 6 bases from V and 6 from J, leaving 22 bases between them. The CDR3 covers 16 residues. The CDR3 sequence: CASSEKVFSGMDTQYF. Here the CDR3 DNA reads TGTGCCAGCAGCGAAAAGGTTTTCTCGGGGATGGATACGCAGTATTTT.

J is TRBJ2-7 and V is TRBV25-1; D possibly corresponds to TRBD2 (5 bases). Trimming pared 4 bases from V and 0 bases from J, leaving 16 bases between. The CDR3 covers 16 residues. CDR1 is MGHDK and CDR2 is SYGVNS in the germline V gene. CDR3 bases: TGTGCCAGCAGTGCCCAACCCGGACTCCTCTCCTACGAGCAGTACTTC. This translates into CASSAQPGLLSYEQYF.

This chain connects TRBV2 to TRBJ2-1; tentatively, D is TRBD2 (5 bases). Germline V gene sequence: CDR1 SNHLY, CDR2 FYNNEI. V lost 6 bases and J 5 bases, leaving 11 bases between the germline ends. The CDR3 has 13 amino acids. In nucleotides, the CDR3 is TGTGCCAGCAGGGGAGAAATCCACAATGAGCAGTTCTTC. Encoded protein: CASRGEIHNEQFF.

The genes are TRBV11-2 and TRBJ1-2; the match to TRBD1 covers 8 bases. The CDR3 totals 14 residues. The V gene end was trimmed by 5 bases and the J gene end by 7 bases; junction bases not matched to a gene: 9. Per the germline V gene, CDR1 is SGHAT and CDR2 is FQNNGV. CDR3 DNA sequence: TGTGCCAGCAGCCCCGGGACAGGCCGGTCTGGCTACACCTTC. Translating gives CASSPGTGRSGYTF.

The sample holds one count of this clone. CDR3 amino acids: CASSLGPGASNNEQFF. In nucleotides, the CDR3 is TGTGCCAGCAGCTTGGGTCCGGGAGCCAGCAACAATGAGCAGTTCTTC. The gene calls are TRBV5-4 and TRBJ2-1; maybe TRBD2 (6 bases). V was pared by 0 bases and J by 5 bases, with 15 bases between. This CDR3 is built from 16 residues. Germline V gene data show CDR1 as SGHNT and CDR2 as YYREEE (reference sequence). The whole variable domain, remainder taken from reference TRBV5-4 and TRBJ2-1, is ETGVTQSPTHLIKTRGQQVTLRCSSQSGHNTVSWYQQALGQGPQFIFQYYREEENGRGNFPPRFSGLQFPNYSSELNVNALELDDSALYLCASSLGPGASNNEQFFGPGTRLTVL.

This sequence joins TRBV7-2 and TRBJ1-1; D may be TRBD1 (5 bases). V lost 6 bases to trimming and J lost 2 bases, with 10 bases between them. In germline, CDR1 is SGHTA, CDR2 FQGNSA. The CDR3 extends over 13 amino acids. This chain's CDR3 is CASRRDSNTEAFF. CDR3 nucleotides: TGTGCCAGCAGACGCGACAGTAACACTGAAGCTTTCTTT.

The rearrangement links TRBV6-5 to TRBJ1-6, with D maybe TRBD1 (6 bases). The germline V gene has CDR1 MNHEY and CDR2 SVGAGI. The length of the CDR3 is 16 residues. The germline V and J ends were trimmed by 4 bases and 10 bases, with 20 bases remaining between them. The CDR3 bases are TGTGCCAGCAGTTCCACACAGGGTACTGTGGTCTCACCCCTCCACTTT. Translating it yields CASSSTQGTVVSPLHF.

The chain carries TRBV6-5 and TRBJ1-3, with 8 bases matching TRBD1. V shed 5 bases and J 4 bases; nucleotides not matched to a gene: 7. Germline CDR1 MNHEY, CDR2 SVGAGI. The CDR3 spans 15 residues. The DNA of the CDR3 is TGTGCCAGCAGTCGGACAGGGCCGGTGGGAAACACCATATATTTT. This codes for CASSRTGPVGNTIYF.

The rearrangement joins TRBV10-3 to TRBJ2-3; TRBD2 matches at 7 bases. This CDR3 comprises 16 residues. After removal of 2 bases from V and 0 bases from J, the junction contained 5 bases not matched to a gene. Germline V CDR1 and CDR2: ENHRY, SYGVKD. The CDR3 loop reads CAISETASGSTDTQYF. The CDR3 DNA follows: TGTGCCATCAGTGAGACCGCTAGCGGCAGCACAGATACGCAGTATTTT.

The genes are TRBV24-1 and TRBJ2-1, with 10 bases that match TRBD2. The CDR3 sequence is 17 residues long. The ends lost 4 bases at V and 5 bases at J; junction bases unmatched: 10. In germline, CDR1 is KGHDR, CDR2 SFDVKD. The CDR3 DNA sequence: TGTGCCACCAGTGACCCGCGGCTAGCGGGGGACGACAATGAGCAGTTCTTC. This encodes CATSDPRLAGDDNEQFF.

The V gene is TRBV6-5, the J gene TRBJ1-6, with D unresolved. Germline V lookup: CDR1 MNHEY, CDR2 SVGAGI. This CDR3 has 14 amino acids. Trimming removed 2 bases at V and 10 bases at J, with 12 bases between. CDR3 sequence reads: CASSYPGPASPLHF. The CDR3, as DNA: TGTGCCAGCAGTTACCCTGGCCCAGCGTCACCCCTCCACTTT.

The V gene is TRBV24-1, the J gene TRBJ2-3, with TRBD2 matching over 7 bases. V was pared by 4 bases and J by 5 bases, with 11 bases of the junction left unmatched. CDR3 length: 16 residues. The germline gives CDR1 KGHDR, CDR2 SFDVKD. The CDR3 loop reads CATSDPFGEGRDTQYF. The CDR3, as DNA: TGTGCCACCAGTGACCCCTTCGGGGAGGGCCGAGATACGCAGTATTTT.

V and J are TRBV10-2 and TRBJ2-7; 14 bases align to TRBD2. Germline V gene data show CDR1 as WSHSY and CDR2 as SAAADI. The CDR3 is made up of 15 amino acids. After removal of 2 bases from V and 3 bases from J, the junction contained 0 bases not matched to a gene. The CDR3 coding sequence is TGCGCCAGCAGTGAGGGGACTAGCGGGAGCTACGAGCAGTACGTC. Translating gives CASSEGTSGSYEQYV.

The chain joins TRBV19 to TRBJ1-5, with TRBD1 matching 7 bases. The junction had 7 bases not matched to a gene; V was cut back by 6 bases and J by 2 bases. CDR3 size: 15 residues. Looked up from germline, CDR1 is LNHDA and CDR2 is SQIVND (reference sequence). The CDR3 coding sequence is TGTGCCAGTAGCAAGGGGGCCGTCCGCAATCAGCCCCAGCATTTT. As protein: CASSKGAVRNQPQHF.

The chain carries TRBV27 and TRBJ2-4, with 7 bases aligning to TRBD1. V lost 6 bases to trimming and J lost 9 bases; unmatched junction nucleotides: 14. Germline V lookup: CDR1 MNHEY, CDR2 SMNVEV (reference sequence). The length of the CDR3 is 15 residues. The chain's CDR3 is CASSPDRVTYGIQYF. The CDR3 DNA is TGTGCCAGCAGCCCCGACAGGGTTACGTACGGCATTCAGTACTTC.

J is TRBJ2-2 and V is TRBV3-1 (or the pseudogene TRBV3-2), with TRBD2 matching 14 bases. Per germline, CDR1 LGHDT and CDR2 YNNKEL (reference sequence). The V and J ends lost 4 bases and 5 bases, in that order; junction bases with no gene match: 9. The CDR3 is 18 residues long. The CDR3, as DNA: TGTGCCAGCAGCCTAACCGGGACTAGCGGGAGTAAGACCGGGGAGCTGTTTTTT. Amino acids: CASSLTGTSGSKTGELFF.

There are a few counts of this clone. CDR3 sequence reads: CASSPDRVGTEAFF. DNA for the CDR3: TGTGCCAGCAGCCCGGACAGGGTCGGGACTGAAGCTTTCTTT. The gene calls are TRBV7-2 and TRBJ1-1; TRBD1 agrees at 8 bases. The CDR3 runs 14 residues. Germline CDR1 reads SGHTA; CDR2 reads FQGNSA. With V trimmed by 5 bases and J by 5 bases, 7 bases remained unmatched.

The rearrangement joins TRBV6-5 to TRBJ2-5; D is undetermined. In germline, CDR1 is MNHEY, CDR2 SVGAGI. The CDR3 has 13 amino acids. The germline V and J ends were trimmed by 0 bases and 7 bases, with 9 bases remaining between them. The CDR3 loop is CASSYSGLGTQYF. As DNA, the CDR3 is TGTGCCAGCAGTTACTCGGGCCTCGGGACCCAGTACTTC.

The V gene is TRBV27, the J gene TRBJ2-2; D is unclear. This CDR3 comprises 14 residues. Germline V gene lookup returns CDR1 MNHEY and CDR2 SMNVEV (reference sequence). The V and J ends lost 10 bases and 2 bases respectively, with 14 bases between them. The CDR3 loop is CATSLNFNTGELFF. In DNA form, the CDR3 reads TGTGCCACCTCCCTAAACTTCAACACCGGGGAGCTGTTTTTT.

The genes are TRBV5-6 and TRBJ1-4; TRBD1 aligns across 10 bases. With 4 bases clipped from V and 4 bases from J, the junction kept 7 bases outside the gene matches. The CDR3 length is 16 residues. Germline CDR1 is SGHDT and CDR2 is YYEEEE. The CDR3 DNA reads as TGTGCCAGCAGCACCGGGACAGGGGCCCGTAATGAAAAACTGTTTTTT. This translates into CASSTGTGARNEKLFF.

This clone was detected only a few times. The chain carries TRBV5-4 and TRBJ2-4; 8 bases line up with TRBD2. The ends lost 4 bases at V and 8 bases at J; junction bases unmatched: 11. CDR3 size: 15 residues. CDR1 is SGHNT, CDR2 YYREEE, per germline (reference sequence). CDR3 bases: TGTGCCAGCAGCGCCTCCGGGACTAGGGGGGACATTCAGTACTTC. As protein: CASSASGTRGDIQYF.

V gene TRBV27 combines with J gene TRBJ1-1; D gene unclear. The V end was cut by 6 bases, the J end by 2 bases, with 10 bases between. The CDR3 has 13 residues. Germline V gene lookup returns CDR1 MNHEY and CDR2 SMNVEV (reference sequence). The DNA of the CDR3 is TGTGCCAGCAGCCCCCCTGGCAACACTGAAGCTTTCTTT. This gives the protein CASSPPGNTEAFF.

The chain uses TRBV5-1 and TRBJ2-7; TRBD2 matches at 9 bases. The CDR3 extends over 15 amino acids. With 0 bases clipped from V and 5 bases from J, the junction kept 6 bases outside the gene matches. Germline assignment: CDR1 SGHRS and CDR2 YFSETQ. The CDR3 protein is CASSLGLAVGDEQYV. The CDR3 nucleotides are TGCGCCAGCAGCTTGGGACTAGCGGTAGGAGACGAGCAGTACGTC.

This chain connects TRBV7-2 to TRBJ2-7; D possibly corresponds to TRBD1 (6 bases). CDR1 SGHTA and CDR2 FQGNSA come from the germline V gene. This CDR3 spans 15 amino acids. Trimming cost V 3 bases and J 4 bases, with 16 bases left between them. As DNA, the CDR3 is TGTGCCAGCAGCTTTACGCCAGGGGCCGGGTACGAGCAGTACTTC. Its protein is CASSFTPGAGYEQYF. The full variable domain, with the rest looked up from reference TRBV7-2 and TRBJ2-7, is GAGVSQSPSNKVTEKGKDVELRCDPISGHTALYWYRQSLGQGLEFLIYFQGNSAPDKSGLPSDRFSAERTGGSVSTLTIQRTQQEDSAVYLCASSFTPGAGYEQYFGPGTRLTVT.

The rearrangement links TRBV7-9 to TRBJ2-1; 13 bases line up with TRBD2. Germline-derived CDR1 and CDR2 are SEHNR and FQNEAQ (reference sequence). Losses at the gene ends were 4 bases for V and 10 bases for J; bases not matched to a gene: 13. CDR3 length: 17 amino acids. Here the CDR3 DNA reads TGTGCCAGCAGCTCAAGACTAGCGGGGGGTCTAAAAACGGAGCAGTTCTTC. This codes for CASSSRLAGGLKTEQFF.

DNA of the CDR3: TGTGCCAGCAGCTTAGGCGGTCCTAGCGAGCAGTACGTC. Residues: CASSLGGPSEQYV. The chain combines TRBV7-9 with TRBJ2-7; no reliable D call. Germline-derived CDR1 and CDR2 are SEHNR and FQNEAQ (reference sequence). This CDR3 comprises 13 residues. V dropped 1 base and J dropped 6 bases, with 10 bases sitting between them.